The sequence of this TCR beta chain was determined in a study of cytomegalovirus exposure and HLA in healthy donors (dated 2017 in TCRdb). The study in broad terms: An earlier analysis of more than 550 of the donors reported 250 to 300 Gb of sequence data and 95 million to 130 million unique TCR beta sequences obtained from roughly 170 million T cells. Around 330 gigabases of sequencing data and approximately 91 million unique TCR sequences made up an early release that covered several hundred HLA-typed donors. Of the roughly 410 genotyped donors, 81% were placed in the genetic ancestry cluster associated with self-reported Caucasian donors. The study aimed to test whether cataloging public T cell receptors could reveal signatures of past pathogen exposure. The study used immunosequencing to profile the T cell repertoires of about 670 subjects and linked those repertoires to cytomegalovirus serostatus. Along with the roughly 710-subject first cohort, a separate validation cohort of 120 different subjects was used. The study combined high-throughput TCR immunosequencing, statistical association of individual TCRs with disease status, and machine learning to predict cytomegalovirus infection status. A later analysis re-examined previously published TCR beta repertoires from several hundred donors and added high-resolution HLA genotyping to investigate patterns of TCR occurrence. The later analysis used no new phenotypic data to find candidate immune exposures, relying instead on TCR beta sequences and their occurrence across donors. An earlier analysis of 587 of the donors used high-throughput TCR beta sequencing to judge whether each TCR beta V gene segment behaved as functional or pseudogenic. Donor age, sex, ethnicity and CMV serostatus were compiled alongside the repertoire data. Genome-wide SNP genotypes for about 55% of the roughly 670 donors were used in a later genetic analysis, which treated that subset as a discovery cohort. Every discovery cohort repertoire had been produced on one sequencing platform. Both class I and class II loci were covered by HLA typing, at four-digit resolution. Typing coverage varied by locus: roughly 620-640 donors for A, B, C, DRB1 and DQB1; roughly 500 for DQA1; around 610 for DPA1; approximately 470 for DPB1. Five DR-DQ haplotypes were treated as single units for association and clustering because of strong linkage in the cohort. On average, roughly 250,000 unique TCR beta nucleotide sequences were sequenced per donor among a few hundred genotyped donors of the cohort, with roughly 18% of those sequences being non-productive. On the study overall, not on this receptor specifically: Because some donors lacked HLA typing at each locus, the association tests relied only on the typed subset. In vitro tests confirmed that a few of the cytomegalovirus-associated TCR beta chains recognize cytomegalovirus antigens. The classifier was reported to diagnose cytomegalovirus status with high specificity and sensitivity in both the original and validation cohorts. CMV serostatus was the only immune exposure information available for the cohort. Some IMGT-functional V segments, including TRBV6-2 and TRBV6-3, could not be distinguished by the 87-base-pair reads and were therefore excluded. In an earlier analysis of 587 of the donors, most TCR beta V segments appeared in productive rearrangements about 87% or about 30% of the time, broadly matching IMGT annotations. A later analysis reported that several top co-occurrence clusters appeared linked to parvovirus B19, influenza, CMV and Epstein-Barr virus. Presence/absence analyses assumed roughly uniform sequencing depth across donors, an assumption that may not hold. In a later analysis, HLA-associated TCR beta chains showed more clonal expansion and lower generation probabilities than non-associated chains that were equally common. In the study, approximately 150 TCR beta chains were listed as associated with cytomegalovirus. Assigning TCR associations to individual alleles was difficult when HLA alleles, especially DR and DQ, strongly co-occurred. In this cohort, only TCR beta chains were sequenced, and detectable features were limited by the absence of alpha or paired-chain data. A group of highly shared sequence variants was considered likely to be a technical artifact of the sequencing pipeline. Because counts were too low, about 18 rarely observed V segments, including chromosome 9 orphons, were excluded from the earlier analysis of 587 of the donors. An association between a missense DCLRE1C variant and V-gene and J-gene trimming of TCR beta chains was found in a later genetic analysis and replicated in an independent cohort. The authors suggested that the approach could potentially be extended to other disease states and immunological phenotypes. A further reported finding was that TCR beta sequences accurately predicted the HLA-A and HLA-B alleles for most subjects in the first cohort. While some public TCRs were present in many individuals, most TCR sequences turned up only very rarely across donors. A later analysis found that most CMV-associated TCR beta chains appeared HLA-restricted, with HLA associations seemingly driven largely by CMV exposure. In a later analysis, the rate of TCR association differed among HLA loci, with DRB1 alleles having the most associated TCRs and HLA-C alleles having the fewest. Specific HLA alleles were associated with over 15,000 TCR beta sequences at a false discovery rate of 0.05 in a later analysis. In a later genetic analysis, fewer N-insertions in productive TCRs were reported among donors in an Asian-associated ancestry cluster than the roughly 670-donor mean. Correlated functional status among segregating V segments might be attributable to linkage disequilibrium, but an unknown experimental factor could not be ruled out.

CDR1 and CDR2 are drawn from the germline V gene (reference sequence): SEHNR, FQNEAQ. Trimming costs V 10 bases and J 0 bases, and their ends lie 16 bases apart. The CDR3 runs 15 amino acids, cysteine and phenylalanine included. Only the CDR3 portion is preserved as DNA: 45 bases, with reading frame beginning at the first base. In total, approximately 610 healthy bone marrow donors made up the cohort. At the time of sampling, all cohort members were nominally healthy, though unrecorded immune exposures were likely present. The donor tested CMV seropositive and was one of the 289 seropositive cohort members. A peripheral blood sample was provided by each donor, and peripheral blood mononuclear cells were used for TCR beta sequencing. The Qiagen DNeasy Blood Extraction Kit was used to extract genomic DNA from the blood cell samples. Library creation used the immunoSEQ multiplex PCR assay. The multiplex PCR relied on a mix of 60 forward primers for TCR Vbeta segments and 13 reverse primers for TCR Jbeta segments. The CDR3 region of rearranged TCR beta genes was amplified from genomic DNA by a multiplex PCR assay. The Illumina HiSeq System was used to sequence the amplified TCR beta libraries as 87-base-pair reads. The study's own analysis went as follows. A later analysis counted about 80 million unique TCR beta chains across the 550 to 800 repertoires, and roughly 10 million of these chains were shared by at least two donors. To remove PCR and sequencing errors, raw reads were error-corrected and collapsed into unique sequences using a nearest-neighbor algorithm that merged closely related sequences. CDR3 sequences were aligned to IMGT reference sequences to assign V, D and J gene segments. For a sequence to be retained, at least a six-nucleotide match to both a V gene segment and a J gene segment was required. A rearrangement counted as productive if the CDR3 had no stop codons and remained in frame with V and J, and every other rearrangement counted as non-productive. CDR3 was defined according to IMGT convention as the region running from the second conserved V-encoded cysteine to the conserved J-encoded phenylalanine. The earlier analysis of about 640 of the donors excluded any sequence lacking an unambiguous match to a single V gene segment. In an earlier analysis of around 600 of the donors, V segments were called functional above 56.7% productive rearrangements and were called segregating when the between-donor standard deviation exceeded 5%. To diagnose cytomegalovirus status from the catalog of TCR beta chain sequences, a statistical classification framework was built. V and J gene assignment, in a later analysis, came from comparing TCR nucleotide sequences with IMGT/GENE-DB human TR gene sequences. In a later analysis, CDR3 sequences and most-parsimonious VDJ recombination scenarios were assigned using the TCRdist pipeline. In a later analysis, every TCR beta chain was defined by the combination of its CDR3 amino acid sequence and its V-gene family, and reads without a unique V-gene family were dropped. A later analysis removed several hundred highly shared, low-generation-probability nucleotide sequences to deal with suspected cross-contamination and a sequencing artifact. In a later analysis, a clonal expansion index for each public chain was calculated from normalized within-repertoire ranks of inferred template counts. In a later analysis, generation probabilities were computed using a VDJ recombination model fitted to out-of-frame rearrangements, and the results were checked against IGoR. In a later analysis, TCR-TCR, TCR-HLA and TCR-CMV co-occurrence was scored with hypergeometric tests, and a repertoire-size bias correction was applied to TCR pairs. False discovery rates were estimated in a later analysis by permuting HLA or CMV assignments 20 times. In a later analysis, co-occurring TCRs were grouped using DBSCAN, and TCRdist sequence similarity was added for clustering within HLA-allele-positive subsets. Repertoires with fewer than 30,000 or more than 120,000 public chains were left out of co-occurrence clustering, as were five repertoires with anomalous nucleotide sharing. Imported from immuneACCESS, the table was reduced by TCRdb to in-frame sequences with V and J called. These copies leave out some clones; in studies compared against another copy, an unresolved V gene accounts for under half, and the cause of the remainder is not known. Clone size and V and J calls were adopted from that table, with D and trimming inferred from the DNA. This sample lists tens of thousands of clones; roughly 67% were detected once. The top ten constitute about 6% of the sample.

Of note for this clone: The clone's antigen remains unknown. Base quality data are lacking; no much larger clone is found one base away.

This sequence uses TRBV7-9 and TRBJ2-1; the best D guess is TRBD2, with 5 bases matching. The TCR originated in a boy aged 5-17 years in good health and CMV-seropositive. The sequenced sample was PBMCs. The DNA is TGTGCCACCTCGAAGCGGATGAGCTCCTACAATGAGCAGTTCTTC. This translates into CATSKRMSSYNEQFF.